The clone carrying this TCR beta chain is a singleton in its sample. Its specificity is not known. These data come from a study of T cell responses to AZD1222 COVID-19 vaccine. Study-wide points: Elevations in Spike-specific TCR breadth and depth followed administration of two AZD1222 doses. Unmutated variant regions are reportedly targeted by nearly half of spike-specific TCRs.

Trimming cost V 4 bases and J 7 bases; bases outside gene matches: 9. CDR1 and CDR2 from the germline V gene are SGDLS and YYNGEE. This CDR3 has 15 amino acids. The data were produced by immunoSEQ multiplex PCR, yet TCRdb's version contains in-frame clones alone and is incomplete. The table records 150,000 to 200,000 clones, under 95% of them present only once. The rearrangement links TRBV9 to TRBJ2-4, with 9 bases aligning to TRBD1. This TCR came from an adult who received the AZD1222 COVID-19 vaccine. The material sequenced was peripheral blood, taken 28 days after the second AZD1222 dose. Here the CDR3 DNA reads TGTGCCAGCAGCTTGAGACAGGGGGTCGGGAACATTCAGTACTTC. Protein: CASSLRQGVGNIQYF.